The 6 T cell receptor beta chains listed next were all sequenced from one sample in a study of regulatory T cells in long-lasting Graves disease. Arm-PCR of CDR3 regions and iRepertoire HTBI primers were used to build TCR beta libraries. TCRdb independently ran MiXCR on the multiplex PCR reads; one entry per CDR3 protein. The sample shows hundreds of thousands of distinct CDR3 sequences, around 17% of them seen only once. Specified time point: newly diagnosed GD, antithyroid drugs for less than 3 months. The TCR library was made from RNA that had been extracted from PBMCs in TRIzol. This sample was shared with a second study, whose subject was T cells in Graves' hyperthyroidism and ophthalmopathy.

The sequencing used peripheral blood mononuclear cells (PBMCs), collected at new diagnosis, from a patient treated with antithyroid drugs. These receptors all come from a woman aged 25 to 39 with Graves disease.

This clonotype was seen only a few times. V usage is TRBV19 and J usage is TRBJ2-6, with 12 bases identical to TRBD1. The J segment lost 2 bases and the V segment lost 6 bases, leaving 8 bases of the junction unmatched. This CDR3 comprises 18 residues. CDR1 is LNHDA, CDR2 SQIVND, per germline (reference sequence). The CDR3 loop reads CASSRDRGRLAGANVLTF. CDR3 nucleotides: TGTGCCAGTAGCCGGGACAGGGGGCGACTAGCTGGGGCCAACGTCCTGACTTTC.

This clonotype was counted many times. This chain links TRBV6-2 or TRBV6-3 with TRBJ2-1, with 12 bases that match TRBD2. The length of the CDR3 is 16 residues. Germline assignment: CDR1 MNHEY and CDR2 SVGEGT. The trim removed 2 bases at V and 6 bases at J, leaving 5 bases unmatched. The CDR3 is CASSYLTSGRSNEQFF. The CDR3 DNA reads TGTGCCAGCAGTTACCTCACTAGCGGGAGGAGCAATGAGCAGTTCTTC.

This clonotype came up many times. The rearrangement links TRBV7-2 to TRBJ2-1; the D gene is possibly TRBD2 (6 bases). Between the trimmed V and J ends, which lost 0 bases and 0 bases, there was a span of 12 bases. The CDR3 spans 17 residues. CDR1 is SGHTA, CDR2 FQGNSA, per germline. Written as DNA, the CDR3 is TGTGCCAGCAGCTTAGCGCTCTTCGGGAGCTCCTACAATGAGCAGTTCTTC. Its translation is CASSLALFGSSYNEQFF. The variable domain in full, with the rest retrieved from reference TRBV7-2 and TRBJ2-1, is GAGVSQSPSNKVTEKGKDVELRCDPISGHTALYWYRQSLGQGLEFLIYFQGNSAPDKSGLPSDRFSAERTGGSVSTLTIQRTQQEDSAVYLCASSLALFGSSYNEQFFGPGTRLTVL.

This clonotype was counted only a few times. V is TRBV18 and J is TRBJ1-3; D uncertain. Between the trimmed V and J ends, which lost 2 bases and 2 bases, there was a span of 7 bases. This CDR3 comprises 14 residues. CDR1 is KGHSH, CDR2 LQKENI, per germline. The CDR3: CASSPGIAGNTIYF. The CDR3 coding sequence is TGTGCCAGCTCACCAGGGATCGCTGGAAACACCATATATTTT.

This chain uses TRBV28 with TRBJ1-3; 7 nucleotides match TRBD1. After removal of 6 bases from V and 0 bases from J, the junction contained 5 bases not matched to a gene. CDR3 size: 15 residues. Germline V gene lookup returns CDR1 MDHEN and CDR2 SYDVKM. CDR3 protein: CASSSQGSSGNTIYF. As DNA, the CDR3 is TGTGCCAGCAGCTCACAGGGGAGCTCTGGAAACACCATATATTTT.

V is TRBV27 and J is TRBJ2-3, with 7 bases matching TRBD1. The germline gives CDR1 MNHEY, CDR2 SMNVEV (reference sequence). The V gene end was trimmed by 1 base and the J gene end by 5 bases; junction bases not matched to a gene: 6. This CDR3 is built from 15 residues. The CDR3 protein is CASSLLDRRRDTQYF. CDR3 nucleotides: TGTGCCAGCAGTTTATTGGACAGGAGGAGAGATACGCAGTATTTT.